This T cell receptor beta chain was profiled in a study of shared clonotypes between healthy human individuals. For this clone: What it recognizes is unknown.

The CD4+ fraction was divided into a CD45RA+ naive subset and a CD45RA-negative memory subset. Per the germline V gene, CDR1 is SGHDN and CDR2 is FVKESK. This CDR3 region has 15 residues. J gave up 5 bases and V 4 bases, and 9 bases lay outside the gene matches. The repertoire was sequenced with immunoSEQ multiplex PCR; TCRdb's copy has only in-frame clones and lacks some. Of about 360,000 clones in the sample, around 67% were seen once. Findings of the study overall: Inspection by rarefaction showed sorted-subset sequencing to be incomplete despite large depth. Against clonotypes common to all four donors, non-shared ones had lower generation probabilities. A few donors shared about 4.8% of their naive CD4 clonotypes.

This sequence originates from a man aged 25-45 years in good health. Sequencing was done on a sample of memory CD4+ T cells sorted from blood. Subset: CD45RA-negative fraction. V is TRBV14 and J is TRBJ2-5; 8 bases align to TRBD2. The CDR3 spells CASSPRGRLWETQYF. The CDR3 coding sequence is TGTGCCAGCAGCCCGCGCGGGAGGCTATGGGAGACCCAGTACTTC.